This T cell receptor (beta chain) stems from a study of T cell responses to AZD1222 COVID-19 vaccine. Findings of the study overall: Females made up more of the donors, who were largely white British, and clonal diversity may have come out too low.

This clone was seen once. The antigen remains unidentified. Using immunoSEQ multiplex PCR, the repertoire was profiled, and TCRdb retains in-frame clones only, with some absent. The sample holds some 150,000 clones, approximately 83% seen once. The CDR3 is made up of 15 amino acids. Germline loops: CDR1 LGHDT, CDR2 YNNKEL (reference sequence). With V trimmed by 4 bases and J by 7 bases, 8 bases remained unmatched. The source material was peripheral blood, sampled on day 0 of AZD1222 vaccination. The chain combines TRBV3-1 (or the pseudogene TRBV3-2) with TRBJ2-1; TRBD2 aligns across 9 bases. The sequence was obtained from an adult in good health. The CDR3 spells CASSRTRGGGNEQFF. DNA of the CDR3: TGTGCCAGCAGCCGGACTCGCGGGGGGGGGAATGAGCAGTTCTTC.